The clone carrying this T cell receptor (beta chain) has only a few counts. The data belong to a study of T-cell reconstitution after alpha-beta-depleted transplantation in children. The CDR3 length is 16 residues. CDR1 is MNHEY and CDR2 is SMNVEV in the germline V gene (reference sequence). The J segment lost 3 bases and the V segment lost 3 bases, leaving 6 bases of the junction unmatched. TCRbeta library construction was performed incorporating unique molecular identifiers. TCRdb reanalysed the PCR reads using MiXCR and keeps one entry per CDR3 protein. The table includes about 440,000 distinct CDR3 sequences, about 45% detected once.

This receptor was identified in a girl aged 2 to 9 with aplastic anemia, due to receive a stem cell transplant. Sequencing used PBMCs, obtained before TCRalphabeta/CD19-depleted stem cell transplant. This sequence joins TRBV27 and TRBJ2-3, with TRBD2 matching over 10 bases. CDR3 protein: CASSLASGSKTDTQYF. The DNA for the CDR3 is TGTGCCAGCAGTTTGGCTAGCGGGAGCAAGACAGATACGCAGTATTTT.